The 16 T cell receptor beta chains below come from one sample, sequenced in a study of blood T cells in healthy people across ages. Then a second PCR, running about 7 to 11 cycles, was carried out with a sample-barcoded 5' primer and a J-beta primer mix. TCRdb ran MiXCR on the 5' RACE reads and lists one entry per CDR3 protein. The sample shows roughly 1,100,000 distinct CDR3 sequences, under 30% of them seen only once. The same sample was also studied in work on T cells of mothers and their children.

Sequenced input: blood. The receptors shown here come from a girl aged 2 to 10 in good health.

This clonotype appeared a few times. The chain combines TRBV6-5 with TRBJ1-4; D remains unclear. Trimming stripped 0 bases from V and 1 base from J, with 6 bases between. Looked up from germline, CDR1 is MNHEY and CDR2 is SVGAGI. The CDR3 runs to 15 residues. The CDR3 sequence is CASSYSGRTNEKLFF. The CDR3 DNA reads TGTGCCAGCAGTTACTCGGGGAGAACTAATGAAAAACTGTTTTTT.

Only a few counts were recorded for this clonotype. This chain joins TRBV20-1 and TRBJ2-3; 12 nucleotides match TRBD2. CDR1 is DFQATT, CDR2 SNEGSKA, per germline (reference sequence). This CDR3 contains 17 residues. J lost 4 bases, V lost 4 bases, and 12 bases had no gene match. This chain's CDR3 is CSATTSGGFHGADTQYF. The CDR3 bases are TGCAGTGCTACGACTAGCGGGGGATTTCATGGCGCAGATACGCAGTATTTT.

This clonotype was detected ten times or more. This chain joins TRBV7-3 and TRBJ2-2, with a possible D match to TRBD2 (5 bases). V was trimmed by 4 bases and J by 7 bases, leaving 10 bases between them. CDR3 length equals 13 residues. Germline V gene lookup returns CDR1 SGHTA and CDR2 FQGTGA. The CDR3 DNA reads TGTGCCAGCAGCTCCACCGGAGGCGGGGAGCTGTTTTTT. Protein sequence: CASSSTGGGELFF.

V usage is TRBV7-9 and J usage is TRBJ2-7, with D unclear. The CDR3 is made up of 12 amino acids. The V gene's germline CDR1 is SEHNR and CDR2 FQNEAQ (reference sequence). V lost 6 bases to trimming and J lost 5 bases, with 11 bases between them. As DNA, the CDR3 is TGTGCCAGCAGAAGTAATGGGAACGAGCAGTACTTC. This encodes CASRSNGNEQYF.

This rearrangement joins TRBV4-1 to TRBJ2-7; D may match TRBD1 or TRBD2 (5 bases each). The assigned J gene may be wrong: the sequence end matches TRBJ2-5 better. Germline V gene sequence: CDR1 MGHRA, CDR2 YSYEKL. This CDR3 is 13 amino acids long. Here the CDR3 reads CASRGDAQETQYF. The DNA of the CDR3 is TGCGCCAGCAGGGGGGACGCACAAGAGACCCAGTACTTC.

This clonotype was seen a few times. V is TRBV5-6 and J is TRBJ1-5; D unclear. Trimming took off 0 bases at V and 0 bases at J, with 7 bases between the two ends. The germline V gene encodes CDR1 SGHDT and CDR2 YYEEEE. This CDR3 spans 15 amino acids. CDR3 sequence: CASSLGSVSNQPQHF. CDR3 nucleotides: TGTGCCAGCAGCTTGGGTTCGGTTAGCAATCAGCCCCAGCATTTT. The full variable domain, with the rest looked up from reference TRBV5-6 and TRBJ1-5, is DAGVTQSPTHLIKTRGQQVTLRCSPKSGHDTVSWYQQALGQGPQFIFQYYEEEERQRGNFPDRFSGHQFPNYSSELNVNALLLGDSALYLCASSLGSVSNQPQHFGDGTRLSIL.

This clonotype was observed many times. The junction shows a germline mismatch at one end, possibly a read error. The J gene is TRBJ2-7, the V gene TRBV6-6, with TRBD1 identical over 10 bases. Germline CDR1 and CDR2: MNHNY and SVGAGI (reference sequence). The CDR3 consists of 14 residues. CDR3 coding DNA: TGCGCCAGCAGCCCGGGACAGGGGAGCTACGAGCAGTACTTC. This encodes CASSPGQGSYEQYF.

The CDR3 nucleotides read TGTGCCACCCAGGGGGGGCAACTTGGAGGCTACACCTTC. Translation gives CATQGGQLGGYTF. The V gene is TRBV2, the J gene TRBJ1-2, with TRBD1 matching 7 bases. The CDR3 runs 13 residues. J gave up 8 bases and V 10 bases, and 13 bases lay outside the gene matches. The germline V gene encodes CDR1 SNHLY and CDR2 FYNNEI.

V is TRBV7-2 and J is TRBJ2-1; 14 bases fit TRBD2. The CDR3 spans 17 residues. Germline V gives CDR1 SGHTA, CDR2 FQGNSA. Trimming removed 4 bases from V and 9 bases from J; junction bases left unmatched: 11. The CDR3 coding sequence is TGTGCCAGCAGCTCACGACTAGCGGGAGGGTCAAGGAGTGAGCAGTTCTTC. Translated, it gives CASSSRLAGGSRSEQFF.

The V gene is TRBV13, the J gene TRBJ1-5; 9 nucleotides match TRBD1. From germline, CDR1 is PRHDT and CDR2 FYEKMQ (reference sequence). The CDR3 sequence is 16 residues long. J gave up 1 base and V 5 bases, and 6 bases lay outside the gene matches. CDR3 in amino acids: CASSTSGTGSNQPQHF. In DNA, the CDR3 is TGTGCCAGCAGCACTTCCGGGACAGGGAGCAATCAGCCCCAGCATTTT.

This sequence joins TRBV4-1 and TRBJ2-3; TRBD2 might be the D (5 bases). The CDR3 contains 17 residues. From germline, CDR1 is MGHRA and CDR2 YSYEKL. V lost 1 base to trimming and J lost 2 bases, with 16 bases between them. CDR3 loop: CASSQGPDSFATDTQYF. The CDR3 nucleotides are TGCGCCAGCAGCCAAGGCCCGGACTCCTTCGCCACAGATACGCAGTATTTT.

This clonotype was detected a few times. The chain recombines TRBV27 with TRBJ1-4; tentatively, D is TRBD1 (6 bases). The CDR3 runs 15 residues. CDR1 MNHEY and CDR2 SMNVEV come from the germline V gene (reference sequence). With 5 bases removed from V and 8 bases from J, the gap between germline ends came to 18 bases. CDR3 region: CASSPRDTAGEKLFF. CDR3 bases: TGTGCCAGCAGTCCCCGGGACACGGCGGGCGAAAAACTGTTTTTT.

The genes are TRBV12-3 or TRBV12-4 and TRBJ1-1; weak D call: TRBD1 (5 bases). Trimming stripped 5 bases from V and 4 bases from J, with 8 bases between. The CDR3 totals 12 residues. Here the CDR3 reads CASSAGCTEAFF. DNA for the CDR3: TGTGCCAGCAGTGCAGGGTGCACTGAAGCTTTCTTT.

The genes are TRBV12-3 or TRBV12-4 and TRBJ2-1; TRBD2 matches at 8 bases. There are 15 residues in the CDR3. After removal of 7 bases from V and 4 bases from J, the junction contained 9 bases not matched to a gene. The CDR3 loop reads CASTPQASGYNEQFF. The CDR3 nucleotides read TGTGCCAGCACCCCACAGGCTAGCGGGTACAATGAGCAGTTCTTC.

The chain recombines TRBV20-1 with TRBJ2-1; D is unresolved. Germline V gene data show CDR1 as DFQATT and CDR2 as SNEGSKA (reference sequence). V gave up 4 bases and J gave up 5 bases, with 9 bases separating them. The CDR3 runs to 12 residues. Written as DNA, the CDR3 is TGCAGTGCTACCCAAGGAGACAATGAGCAGTTCTTC. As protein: CSATQGDNEQFF.

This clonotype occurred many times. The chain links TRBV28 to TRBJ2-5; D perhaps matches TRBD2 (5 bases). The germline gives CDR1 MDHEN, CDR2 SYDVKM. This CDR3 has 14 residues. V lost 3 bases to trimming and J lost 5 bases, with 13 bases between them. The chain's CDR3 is CASSFGGRGETQYF. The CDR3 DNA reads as TGTGCCAGCAGTTTTGGCGGGCGCGGGGAGACCCAGTACTTC.